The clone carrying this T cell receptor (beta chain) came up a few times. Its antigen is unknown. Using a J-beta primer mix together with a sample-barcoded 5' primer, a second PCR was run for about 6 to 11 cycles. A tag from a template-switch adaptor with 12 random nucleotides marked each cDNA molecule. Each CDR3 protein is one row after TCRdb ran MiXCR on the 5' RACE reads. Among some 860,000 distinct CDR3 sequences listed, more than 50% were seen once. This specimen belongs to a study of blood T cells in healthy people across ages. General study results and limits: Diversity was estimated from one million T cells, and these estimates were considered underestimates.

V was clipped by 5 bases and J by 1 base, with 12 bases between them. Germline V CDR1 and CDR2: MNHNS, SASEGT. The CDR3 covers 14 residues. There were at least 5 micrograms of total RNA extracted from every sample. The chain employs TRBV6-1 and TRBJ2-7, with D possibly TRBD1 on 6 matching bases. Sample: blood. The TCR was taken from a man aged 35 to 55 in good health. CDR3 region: CASSWTELSYEQYF. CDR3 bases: TGTGCCAGCAGTTGGACAGAGCTTTCCTACGAGCAGTACTTC.